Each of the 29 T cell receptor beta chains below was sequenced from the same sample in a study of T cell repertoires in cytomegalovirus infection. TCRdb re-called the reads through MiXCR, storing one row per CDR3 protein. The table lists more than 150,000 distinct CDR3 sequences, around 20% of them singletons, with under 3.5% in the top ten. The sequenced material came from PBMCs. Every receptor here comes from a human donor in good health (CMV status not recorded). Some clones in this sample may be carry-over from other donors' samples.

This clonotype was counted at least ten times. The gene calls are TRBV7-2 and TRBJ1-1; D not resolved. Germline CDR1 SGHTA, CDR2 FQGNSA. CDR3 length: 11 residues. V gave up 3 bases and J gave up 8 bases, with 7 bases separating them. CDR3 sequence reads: CASSFEEEAFF. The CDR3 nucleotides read TGTGCCAGCAGCTTCGAGGAGGAAGCTTTCTTT.

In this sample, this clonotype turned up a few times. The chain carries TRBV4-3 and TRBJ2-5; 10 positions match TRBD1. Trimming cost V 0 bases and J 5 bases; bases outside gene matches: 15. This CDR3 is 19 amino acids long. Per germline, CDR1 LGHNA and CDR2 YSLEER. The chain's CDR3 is CASSQERLTGGGRRETQYF. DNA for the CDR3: TGCGCCAGCAGCCAAGAACGGCTGACAGGGGGCGGGAGGAGGGAGACCCAGTACTTC.

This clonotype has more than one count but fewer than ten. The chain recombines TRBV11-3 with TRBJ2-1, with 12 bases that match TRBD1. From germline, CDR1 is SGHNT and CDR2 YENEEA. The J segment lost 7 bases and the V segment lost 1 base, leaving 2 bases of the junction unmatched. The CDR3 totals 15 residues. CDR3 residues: CASSLAGQGANEQFF. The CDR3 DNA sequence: TGTGCCAGCAGCTTAGCGGGACAGGGGGCAAATGAGCAGTTCTTC.

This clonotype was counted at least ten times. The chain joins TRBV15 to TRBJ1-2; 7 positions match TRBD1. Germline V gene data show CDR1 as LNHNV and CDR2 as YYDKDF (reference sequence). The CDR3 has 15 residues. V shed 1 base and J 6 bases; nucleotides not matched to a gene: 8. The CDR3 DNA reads TGTGCCACCAGCAGAGTCGACAGGGAATCGGATGGCTACACCTTC. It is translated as CATSRVDRESDGYTF.

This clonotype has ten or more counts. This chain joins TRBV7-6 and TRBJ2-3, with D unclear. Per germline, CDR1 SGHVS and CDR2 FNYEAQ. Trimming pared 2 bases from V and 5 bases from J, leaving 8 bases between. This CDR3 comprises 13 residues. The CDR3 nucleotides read TGTGCCAGCAGCTTAACTTGGAAAGATACGCAGTATTTT. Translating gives CASSLTWKDTQYF.

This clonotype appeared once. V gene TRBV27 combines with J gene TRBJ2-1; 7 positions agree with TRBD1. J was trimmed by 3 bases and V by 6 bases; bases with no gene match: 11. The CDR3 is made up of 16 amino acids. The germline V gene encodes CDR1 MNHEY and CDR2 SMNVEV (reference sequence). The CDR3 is CASSSYGDRNYNEQFF. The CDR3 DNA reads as TGTGCCAGCAGCTCATACGGGGACAGAAACTACAATGAGCAGTTCTTC.

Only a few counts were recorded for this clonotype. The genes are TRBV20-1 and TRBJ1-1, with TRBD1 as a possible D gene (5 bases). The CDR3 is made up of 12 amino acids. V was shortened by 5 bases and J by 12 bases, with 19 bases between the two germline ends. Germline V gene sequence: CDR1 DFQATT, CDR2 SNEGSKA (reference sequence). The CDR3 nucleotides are TGCAGTGCTGAGATAAGGGCAGGGAAGACTTTCTTT. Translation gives CSAEIRAGKTFF.

CDR3 bases: TGTGCCAGCAGTAAGTTGGCCGAGCAGTACTTC. Its protein is CASSKLAEQYF. V usage is TRBV28 and J usage is TRBJ2-7; the D is unclear. From germline, CDR1 is MDHEN and CDR2 SYDVKM. The length of the CDR3 is 11 residues. The ends were cut back, 5 bases at V and 6 bases at J, with 8 bases in the middle.

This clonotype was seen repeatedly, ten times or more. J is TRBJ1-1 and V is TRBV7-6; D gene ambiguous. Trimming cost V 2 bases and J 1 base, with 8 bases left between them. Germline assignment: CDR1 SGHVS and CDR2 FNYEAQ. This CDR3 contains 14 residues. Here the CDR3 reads CASSLIGENTEAFF. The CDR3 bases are TGTGCCAGCAGCTTAATCGGGGAGAACACTGAAGCTTTCTTT.

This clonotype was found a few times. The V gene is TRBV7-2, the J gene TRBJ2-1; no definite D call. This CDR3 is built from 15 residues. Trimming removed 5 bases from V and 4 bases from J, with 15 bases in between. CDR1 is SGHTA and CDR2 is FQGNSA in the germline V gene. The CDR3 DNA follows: TGTGCCAGCAGCCCCCAGGCTTTATTATACAATGAGCAGTTCTTC. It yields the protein CASSPQALLYNEQFF.

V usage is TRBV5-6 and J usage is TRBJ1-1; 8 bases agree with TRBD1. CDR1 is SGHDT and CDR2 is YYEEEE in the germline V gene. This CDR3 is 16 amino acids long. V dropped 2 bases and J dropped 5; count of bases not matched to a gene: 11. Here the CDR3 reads CASSFRAGGAGTEAFF. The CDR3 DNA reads TGTGCCAGCAGCTTCCGGGCAGGGGGCGCGGGTACTGAAGCTTTCTTT.

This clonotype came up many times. The CDR3 nucleotides are TGTGCCAGCAGTTACCGGTGGCTAGGGGCAGTTACTGAAGCTTTCTTT. Its translation: CASSYRWLGAVTEAFF. The rearrangement links TRBV6-2 or TRBV6-3 to TRBJ1-1, with a weak D call TRBD1 (5 bases). V lost 2 bases and J 5 bases, leaving 18 bases between the germline ends. The CDR3 contains 16 residues. CDR1 and CDR2 from the germline V gene are MNHEY and SVGEGT.

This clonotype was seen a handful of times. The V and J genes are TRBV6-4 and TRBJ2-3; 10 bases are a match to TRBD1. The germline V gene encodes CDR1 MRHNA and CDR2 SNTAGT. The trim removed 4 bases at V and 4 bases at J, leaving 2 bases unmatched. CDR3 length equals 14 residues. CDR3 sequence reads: CASSAGTGADTQYF. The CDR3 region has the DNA TGTGCCAGCAGTGCCGGGACAGGGGCAGATACGCAGTATTTT.

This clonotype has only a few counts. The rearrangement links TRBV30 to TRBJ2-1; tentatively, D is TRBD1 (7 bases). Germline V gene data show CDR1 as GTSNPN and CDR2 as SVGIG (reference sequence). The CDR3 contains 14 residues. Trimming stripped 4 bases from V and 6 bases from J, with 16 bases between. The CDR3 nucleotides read TGTGCCTGGAAATACAGGGGAGGTCTCAATGAGCAGTTCTTC. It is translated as CAWKYRGGLNEQFF.

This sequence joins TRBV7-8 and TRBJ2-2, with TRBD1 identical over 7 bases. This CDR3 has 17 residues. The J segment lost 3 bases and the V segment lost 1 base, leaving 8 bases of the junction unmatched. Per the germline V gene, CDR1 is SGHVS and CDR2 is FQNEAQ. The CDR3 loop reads CASSLDWKGAYTGELFF. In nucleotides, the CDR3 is TGTGCCAGCAGCTTAGATTGGAAGGGGGCTTACACCGGGGAGCTGTTTTTT.

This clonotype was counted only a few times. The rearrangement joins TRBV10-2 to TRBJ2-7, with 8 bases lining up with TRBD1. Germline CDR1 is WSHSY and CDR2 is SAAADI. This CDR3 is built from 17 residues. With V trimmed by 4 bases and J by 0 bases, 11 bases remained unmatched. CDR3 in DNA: TGCGCCAGCAGTGTCTCTATGGGGACAGGTCGCTCCTACGAGCAGTACTTC. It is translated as CASSVSMGTGRSYEQYF.

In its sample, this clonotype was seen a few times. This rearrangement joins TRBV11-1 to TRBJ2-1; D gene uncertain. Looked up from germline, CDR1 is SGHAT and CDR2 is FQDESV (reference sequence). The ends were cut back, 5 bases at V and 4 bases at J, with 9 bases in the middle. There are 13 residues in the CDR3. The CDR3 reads CASSLTIYNEQFF. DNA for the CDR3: TGTGCCAGCAGCCTGACAATTTACAATGAGCAGTTCTTC.

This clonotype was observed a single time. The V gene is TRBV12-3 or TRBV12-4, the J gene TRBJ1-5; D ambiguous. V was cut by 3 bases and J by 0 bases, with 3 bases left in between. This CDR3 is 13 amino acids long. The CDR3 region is CASSFYSNQPQHF. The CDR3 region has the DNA TGTGCCAGCAGTTTTTATAGCAATCAGCCCCAGCATTTT.

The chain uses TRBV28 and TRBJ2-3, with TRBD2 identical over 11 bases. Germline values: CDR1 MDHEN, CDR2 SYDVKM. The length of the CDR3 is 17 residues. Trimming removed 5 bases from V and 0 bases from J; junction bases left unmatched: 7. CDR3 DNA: TGTGCCAGCAGTCCCCCGGGACTAGCGGCTAGCACAGATACGCAGTATTTT. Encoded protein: CASSPPGLAASTDTQYF.

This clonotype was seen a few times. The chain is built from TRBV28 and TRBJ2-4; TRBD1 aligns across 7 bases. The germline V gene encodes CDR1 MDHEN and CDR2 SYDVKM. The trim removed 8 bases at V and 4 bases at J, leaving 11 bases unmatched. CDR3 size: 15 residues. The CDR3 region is CASGGRDSVKNIQYF. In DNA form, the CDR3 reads TGTGCCAGCGGTGGCCGGGACAGCGTTAAAAACATTCAGTACTTC.

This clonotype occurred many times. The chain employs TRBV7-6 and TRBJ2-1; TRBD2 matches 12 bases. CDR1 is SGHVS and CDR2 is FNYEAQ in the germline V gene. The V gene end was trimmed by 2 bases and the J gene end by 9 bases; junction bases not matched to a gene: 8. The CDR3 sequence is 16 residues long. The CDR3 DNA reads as TGTGCCAGCAGCTTAAGGCTAGCGGGAGGGAAGGGTGAGCAGTTCTTC. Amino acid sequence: CASSLRLAGGKGEQFF.

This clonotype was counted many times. CDR3 in DNA: TGTGCCAGCAGCAAAGGGGGGGGCAACTCCTACAATGAGCAGTTCTTC. Translated, it gives CASSKGGGNSYNEQFF. The chain employs TRBV7-8 and TRBJ2-1, with a weak D call TRBD2 (7 bases). The CDR3 is made up of 16 amino acids. Germline CDR1 and CDR2: SGHVS and FQNEAQ. V was shortened by 5 bases and J by 0 bases, with 14 bases between the two germline ends.

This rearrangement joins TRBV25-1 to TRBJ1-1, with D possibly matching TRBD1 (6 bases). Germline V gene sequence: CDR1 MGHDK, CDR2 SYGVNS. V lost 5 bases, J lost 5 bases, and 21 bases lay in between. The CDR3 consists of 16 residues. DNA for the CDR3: TGTGCCAGCAGTCTCGCCAAAGGGGGGGTGGTTACTGAAGCTTTCTTT. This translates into CASSLAKGGVVTEAFF.

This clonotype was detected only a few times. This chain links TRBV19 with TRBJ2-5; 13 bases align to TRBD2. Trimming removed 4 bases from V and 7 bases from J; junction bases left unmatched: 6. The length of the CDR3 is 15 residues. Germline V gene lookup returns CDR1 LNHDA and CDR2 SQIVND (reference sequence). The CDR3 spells CASSTRTSGGGTQYF. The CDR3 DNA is TGTGCCAGTAGTACCCGGACTAGCGGGGGTGGGACCCAGTACTTC.

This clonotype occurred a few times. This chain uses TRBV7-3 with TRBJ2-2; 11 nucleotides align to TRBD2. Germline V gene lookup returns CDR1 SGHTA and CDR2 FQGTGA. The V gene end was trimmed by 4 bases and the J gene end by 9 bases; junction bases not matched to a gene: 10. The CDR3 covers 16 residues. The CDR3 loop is CASSSAGSGGARELFF. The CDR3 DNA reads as TGTGCCAGCAGCTCCGCGGGTAGCGGGGGGGCCCGGGAGCTGTTTTTT.

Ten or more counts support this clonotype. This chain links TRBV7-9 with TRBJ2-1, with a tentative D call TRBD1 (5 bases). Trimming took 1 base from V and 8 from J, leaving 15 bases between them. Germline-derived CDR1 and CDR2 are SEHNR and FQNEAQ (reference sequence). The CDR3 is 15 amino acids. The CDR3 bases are TGTGCCAGCAGCTTAGTGGTGTCAGGGTCGGATGAGCAGTTCTTC. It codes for CASSLVVSGSDEQFF.

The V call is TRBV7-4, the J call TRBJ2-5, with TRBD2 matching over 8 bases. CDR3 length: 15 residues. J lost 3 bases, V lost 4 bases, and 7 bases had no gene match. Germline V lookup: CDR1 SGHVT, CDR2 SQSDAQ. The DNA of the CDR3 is TGTGCCAGCAGCTCATACGGGGGACTAGAAGAGACCCAGTACTTC. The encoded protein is CASSSYGGLEETQYF. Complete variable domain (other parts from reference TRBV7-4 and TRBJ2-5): GAGVSQSPRYKVAKRGRDVALRCDSISGHVTLYWYRQTLGQGSEVLTYSQSDAQRDKSGRPSGRFSAERPERSVSTLKIQRTEQGDSAVYLCASSSYGGLEETQYFGPGTRLLVL.

The CDR3 nucleotides are TGCGCCAGCAGCCAGAAAATCCCGGGGGAAAACGGGGAGCTGTTTTTT. It translates to CASSQKIPGENGELFF. The chain carries TRBV4-3 and TRBJ2-2, with D maybe TRBD2 (6 bases). CDR1 is LGHNA, CDR2 YSLEER, per germline. V dropped 3 bases and J dropped 7 bases, with 18 bases sitting between them. There are 16 residues in the CDR3.

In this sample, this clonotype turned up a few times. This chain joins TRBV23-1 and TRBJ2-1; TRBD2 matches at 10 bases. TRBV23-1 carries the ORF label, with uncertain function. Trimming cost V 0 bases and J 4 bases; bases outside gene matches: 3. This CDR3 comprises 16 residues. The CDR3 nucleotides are TGCGCCAGCAGTCAATCGCCTAGCGGGAGTTACAATGAGCAGTTCTTC. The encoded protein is CASSQSPSGSYNEQFF.